Shown below are 2 T cell receptor beta chains from a single sample sequenced in a study of shared clonotypes between healthy human individuals. Here immunoSEQ multiplex PCR was the method, and the copy in TCRdb shows in-frame clones only, minus some. Of a few million clones in the sample, just under 95% were seen once. Positively selected for CCR7, the CD45RO-negative cells used as naive CD8 cells excluded terminally differentiated effector memory CD45RA+ cells. The sequencing sample was made of naive CD8+ T cells from PBMCs. All receptors come from a man between 18 and 35 years old in good health. Some clones in this sample may be carry-over from other donors' samples.

Only one count was recorded for this clone. This rearrangement joins TRBV27 to TRBJ1-2; 7 bases line up with TRBD1. With 8 bases clipped from V and 0 bases from J, the junction kept 9 bases outside the gene matches. The V gene's germline CDR1 is MNHEY and CDR2 SMNVEV (reference sequence). The CDR3 runs 15 residues. CDR3 region: CASAPRDSTNYGYTF. DNA for the CDR3: TGTGCCAGCGCGCCGCGGGACAGTACTAACTATGGCTACACCTTC.

CDR3 amino acids: CATGGTENEKLFF. The CDR3 bases are TGTGCCACCGGAGGGACAGAAAATGAAAAACTGTTTTTT. The V call is TRBV15, the J call TRBJ1-4, with 7 positions matching TRBD1. The CDR3 consists of 13 residues. The V segment lost 8 bases and the J segment 5 bases; nucleotides outside the gene matches: 5. Germline V gene lookup returns CDR1 LNHNV and CDR2 YYDKDF (reference sequence). The variable domain in full, with the rest retrieved from reference TRBV15 and TRBJ1-4, is DAMVIQNPRYQVTQFGKPVTLSCSQTLNHNVMYWYQQKSSQAPKLLFHYYDKDFNNEADTPDNFQSRRPNTSFCFLDIRSPGLGDTAMYLCATGGTENEKLFFGSGTQLSVL.